This T cell receptor beta chain was identified in a study of identical twins' blood T cells (dated by TCRdb to the early 2010s). In the study overall: Roughly 50 million Illumina reads were obtained across some twelve libraries, comprising six alpha-chain and six beta-chain libraries. The study compared TCR alpha and beta chain repertoires of three pairs of monozygous twins using next-generation sequencing to assess genetic influence on repertoire formation.

The library was prepared using 5' RACE. The sequencer listed for this sample is Illumina Genome Analyzer IIx. The RNA-based TCR cDNA libraries were made using a previously described protocol that was modified in several ways. Sample-specific barcodes were introduced on both ends of each TCR cDNA library during cDNA synthesis and amplification to prevent cross-contamination. As for the original processing: Each library contained roughly 2.2 to 4 million CDR3-containing reads, and somewhere between about 85,000 and nearly 500,000 clonotypes were identified for each individual. Reads with improper barcode index combinations were discarded, after which clonesets were built for each library with the MiTCR software. While assembling CDR3 clonotypes, MiTCR corrected PCR and sequencing errors and either filtered or rescued low-quality reads. Artificial out-of-frame clonotypes were mapped to in-frame sequences, with one indel allowed in the CDR3, and then removed. To measure how similar V and J gene usage was between donors, Jensen-Shannon divergence was divided by mean entropy. The raw public reads went through TCRdb reprocessing: fastp at Q25, MiXCR clone calling, in-frame beta chains kept. Rows merge per CDR3 protein into single entries with the most common DNA and genes. It is TCRdb's table, rather than the study itself, that gives the V and J calls and clone size. For this sample there are 350,000 to 450,000 distinct CDR3 sequences; roughly 31% appear just once. The ten biggest clones cover 5.5% to 7% of the sample.

The study at large found these results: The study stated that the proposed role of the TCRalpha J segment in MHC recognition during thymic selection needs to be validated by independent studies. Among the most abundant TCRbeta clonotypes, each donor shared more CDR3 sequences with her twin than with unrelated donors. Because the twins were reared together, environmental influences could not be ruled out as the explanation for twin similarity. The count of CDR3 clonotypes shared by two donors depended mainly on the product of the two donors' cloneset sizes, and twins did not clearly depart from this trend. Twin pairs were reported to be markedly more alike in V gene usage than unrelated donors were, even when looking at non-selected out-of-frame TCRbeta clonotypes.

As regards this clonotype: It lacks a known antigen. No base-level quality is on record; no much larger clone is a single base apart.

Six healthy women forming three monozygous twin pairs were used as donors. Each of the three twin pairs had been raised together, and the twins in each pair were thought likely to have encountered the same infectious agents and vaccines. TCR cDNA libraries were prepared from RNA that was isolated from peripheral blood mononuclear cells. The sample taken for sequencing was PBMCs. The clonotype comes from a woman aged 18 to 55 in good health.

The nucleotides are TGTGCCAGCAGCTTGGGGGAAAATGAAAAACTGTTTTTT. Its translation reads: CASSLGENEKLFF. This receptor chain uses TRBV5-4 and TRBJ1-4; the D gene cannot be resolved reliably. The germline V gene (reference sequence) gives CDR1 as SGHNT and CDR2 as YYREEE. The CDR3, from cysteine to phenylalanine, totals 13 residues. Only the CDR3 part of the read is kept: 39 bases, read in frame from the first base. V is cut by 0 bases and J by 5 bases, and the space between the germline ends is 5 bases.